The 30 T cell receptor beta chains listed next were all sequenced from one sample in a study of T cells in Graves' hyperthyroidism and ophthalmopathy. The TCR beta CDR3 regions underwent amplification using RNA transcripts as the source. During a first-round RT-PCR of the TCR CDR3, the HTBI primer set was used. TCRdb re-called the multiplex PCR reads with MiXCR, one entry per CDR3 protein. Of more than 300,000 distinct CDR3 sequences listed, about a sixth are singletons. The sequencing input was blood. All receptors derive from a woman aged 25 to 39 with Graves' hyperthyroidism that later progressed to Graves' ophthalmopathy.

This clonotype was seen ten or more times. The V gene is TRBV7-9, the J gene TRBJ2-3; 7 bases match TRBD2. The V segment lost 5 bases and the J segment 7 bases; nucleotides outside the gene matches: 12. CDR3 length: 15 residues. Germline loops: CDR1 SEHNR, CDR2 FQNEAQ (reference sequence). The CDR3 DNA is TGTGCCAGCAGCCGTGCTAGCGGAGTTGGGAATACGCAGTATTTT. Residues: CASSRASGVGNTQYF.

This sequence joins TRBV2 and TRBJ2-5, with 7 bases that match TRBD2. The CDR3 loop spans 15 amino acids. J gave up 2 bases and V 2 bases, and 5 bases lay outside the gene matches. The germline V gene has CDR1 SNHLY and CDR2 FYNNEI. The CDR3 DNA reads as TGTGCCAGCAGTGAATCGGCTAGCGGACAAGAGACCCAGTACTTC. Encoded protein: CASSESASGQETQYF.

CDR3 DNA sequence: TGCAGCGCCTGGCAGGGGACCTCAGGGTCGGTCTGTACCTTC. Protein: CSAWQGTSGSVCTF. The chain links TRBV29-1 to TRBJ1-2; D is possibly TRBD1 (6 bases). There are 14 residues in the CDR3. V lost 7 bases, J lost 14 bases, and 29 bases lay in between. CDR1 and CDR2 (germline): SQVTM, ANQGSEA.

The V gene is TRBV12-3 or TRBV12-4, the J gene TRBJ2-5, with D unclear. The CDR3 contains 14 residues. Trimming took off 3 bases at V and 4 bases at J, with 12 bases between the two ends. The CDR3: CASSFAVRRETQYF. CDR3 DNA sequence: TGTGCCAGCAGTTTTGCGGTGCGGAGAGAGACCCAGTACTTC.

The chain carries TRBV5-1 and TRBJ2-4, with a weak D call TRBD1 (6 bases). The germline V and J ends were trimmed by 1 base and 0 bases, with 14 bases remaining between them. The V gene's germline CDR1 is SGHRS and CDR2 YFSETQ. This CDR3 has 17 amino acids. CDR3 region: CASSLRGTNIAKNIQYF. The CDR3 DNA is TGCGCCAGCAGCTTGAGGGGGACGAACATAGCCAAAAACATTCAGTACTTC.

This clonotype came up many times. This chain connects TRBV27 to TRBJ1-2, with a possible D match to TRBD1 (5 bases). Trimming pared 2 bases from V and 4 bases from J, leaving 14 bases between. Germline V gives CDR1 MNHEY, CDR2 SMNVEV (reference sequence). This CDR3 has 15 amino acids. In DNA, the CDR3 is TGTGCCAGCAGTTTAGGGGCAGGAAATCGCTATGGCTACACCTTC. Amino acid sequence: CASSLGAGNRYGYTF.

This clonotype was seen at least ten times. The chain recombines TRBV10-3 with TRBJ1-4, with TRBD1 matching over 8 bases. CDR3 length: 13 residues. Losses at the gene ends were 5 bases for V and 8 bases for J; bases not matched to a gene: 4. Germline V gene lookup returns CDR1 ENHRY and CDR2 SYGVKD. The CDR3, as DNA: TGTGCCATCAGTACAGGGGGGGACGAAAAACTGTTTTTT. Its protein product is CAISTGGDEKLFF.

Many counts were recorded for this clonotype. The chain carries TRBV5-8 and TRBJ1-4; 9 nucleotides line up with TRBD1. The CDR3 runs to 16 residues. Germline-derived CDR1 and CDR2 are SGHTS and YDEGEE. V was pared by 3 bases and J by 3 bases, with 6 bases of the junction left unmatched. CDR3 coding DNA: TGTGCCAGCAGCTCCGGGACAGGGTCCGCTAATGAAAAACTGTTTTTT. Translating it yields CASSSGTGSANEKLFF.

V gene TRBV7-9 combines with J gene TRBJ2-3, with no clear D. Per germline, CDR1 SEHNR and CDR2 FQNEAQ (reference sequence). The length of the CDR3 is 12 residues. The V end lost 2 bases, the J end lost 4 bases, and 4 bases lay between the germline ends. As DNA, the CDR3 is TGTGCCAGCAGCTTATCAGCAGATACGCAGTATTTT. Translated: CASSLSADTQYF.

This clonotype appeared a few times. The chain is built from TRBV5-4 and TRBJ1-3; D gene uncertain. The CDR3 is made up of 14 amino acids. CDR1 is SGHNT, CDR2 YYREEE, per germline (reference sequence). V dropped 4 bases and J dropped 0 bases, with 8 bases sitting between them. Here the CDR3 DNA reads TGTGCCAGCAGCCGCGACCCCTCTGGAAACACCATATATTTT. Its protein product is CASSRDPSGNTIYF.

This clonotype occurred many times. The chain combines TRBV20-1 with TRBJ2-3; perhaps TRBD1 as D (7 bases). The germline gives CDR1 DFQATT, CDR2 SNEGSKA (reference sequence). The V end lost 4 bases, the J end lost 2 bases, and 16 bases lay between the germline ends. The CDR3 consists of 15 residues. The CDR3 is CSATPRGEPTDTQYF. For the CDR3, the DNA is TGCAGTGCTACCCCCAGGGGGGAGCCCACAGATACGCAGTATTTT.

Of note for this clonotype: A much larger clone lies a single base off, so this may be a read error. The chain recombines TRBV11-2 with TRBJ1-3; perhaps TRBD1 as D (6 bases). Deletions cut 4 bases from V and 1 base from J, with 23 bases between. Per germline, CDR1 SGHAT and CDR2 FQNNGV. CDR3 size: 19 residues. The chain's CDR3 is CASSSIKGVLTLSGNTIYF. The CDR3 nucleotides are TGTGCCAGCAGCTCCATAAAGGGGGTCCTCACTCTGTCTGGAAACACCATATATTTT.

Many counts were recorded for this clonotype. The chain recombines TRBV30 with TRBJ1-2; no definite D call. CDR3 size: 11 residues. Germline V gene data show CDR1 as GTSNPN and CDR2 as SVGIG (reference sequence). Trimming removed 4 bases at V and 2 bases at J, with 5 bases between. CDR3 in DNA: TGTGCCTGGAACCAGAACTATGGCTACACCTTC. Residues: CAWNQNYGYTF. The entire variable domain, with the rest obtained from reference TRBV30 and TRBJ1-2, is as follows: SQTIHQWPATLVQPVGSPLSLECTVEGTSNPNLYWYRQAAGRGLQLLFYSVGIGQISSEVPQNLSASRPQDRQFILSSKKLLLSDSGFYLCAWNQNYGYTFGSGTRLTVV.

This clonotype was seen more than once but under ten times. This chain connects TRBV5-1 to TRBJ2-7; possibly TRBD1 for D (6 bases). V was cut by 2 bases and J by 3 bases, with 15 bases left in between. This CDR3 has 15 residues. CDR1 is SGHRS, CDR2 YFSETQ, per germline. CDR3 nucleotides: TGCGCCAGCAGCTTCGGGACACCATTCCTCTACGAGCAGTACTTC. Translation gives CASSFGTPFLYEQYF.

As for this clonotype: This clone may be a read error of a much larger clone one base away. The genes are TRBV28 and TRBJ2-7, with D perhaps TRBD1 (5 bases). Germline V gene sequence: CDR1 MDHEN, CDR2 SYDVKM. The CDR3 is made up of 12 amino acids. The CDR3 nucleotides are TGTGCCAGCAGTTCAGGGTTAGGCGAGCAGTGCTTC. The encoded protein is CASSSGLGEQCF.

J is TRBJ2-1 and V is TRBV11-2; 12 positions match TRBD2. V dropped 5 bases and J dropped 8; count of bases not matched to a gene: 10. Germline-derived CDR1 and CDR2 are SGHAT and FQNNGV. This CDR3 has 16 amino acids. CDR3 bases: TGTGCCAGCAGCCGGACTAGCGGGAACCCTGGGGATGAGCAGTTCTTC. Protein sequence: CASSRTSGNPGDEQFF. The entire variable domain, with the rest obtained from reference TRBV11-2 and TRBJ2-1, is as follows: EAGVAQSPRYKIIEKRQSVAFWCNPISGHATLYWYQQILGQGPKLLIQFQNNGVVDDSQLPKDRFSAERLKGVDSTLKIQPAKLEDSAVYLCASSRTSGNPGDEQFFGPGTRLTVL.

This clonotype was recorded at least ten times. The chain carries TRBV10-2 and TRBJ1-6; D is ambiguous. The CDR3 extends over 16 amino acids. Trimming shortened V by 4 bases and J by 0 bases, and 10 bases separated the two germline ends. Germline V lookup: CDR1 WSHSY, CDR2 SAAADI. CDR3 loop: CASSAPPGSYNSPLHF. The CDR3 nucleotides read TGCGCCAGCAGTGCGCCGCCTGGCTCCTATAATTCACCCCTCCACTTT.

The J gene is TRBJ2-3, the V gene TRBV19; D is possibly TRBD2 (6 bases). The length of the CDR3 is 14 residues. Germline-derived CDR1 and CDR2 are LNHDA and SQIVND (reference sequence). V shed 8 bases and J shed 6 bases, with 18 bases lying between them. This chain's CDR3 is CASYRGGVLDTQYF. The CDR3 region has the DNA TGTGCCAGTTACAGAGGCGGGGTATTGGATACGCAGTATTTT.

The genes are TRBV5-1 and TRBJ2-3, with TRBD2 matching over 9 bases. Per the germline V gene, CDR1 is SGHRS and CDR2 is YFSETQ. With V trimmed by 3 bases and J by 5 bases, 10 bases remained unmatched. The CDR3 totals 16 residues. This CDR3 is CASSSFAGGHEDTQYF. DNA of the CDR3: TGCGCCAGCAGCTCTTTCGCGGGGGGGCATGAAGATACGCAGTATTTT.

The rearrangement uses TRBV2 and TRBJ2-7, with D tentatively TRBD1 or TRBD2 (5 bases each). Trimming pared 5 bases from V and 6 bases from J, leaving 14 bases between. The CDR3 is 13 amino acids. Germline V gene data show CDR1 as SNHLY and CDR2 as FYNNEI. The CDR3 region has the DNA TGTGCCAGCAGTCCGGGACCAGCCTCCGAGCAGTACTTC. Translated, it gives CASSPGPASEQYF. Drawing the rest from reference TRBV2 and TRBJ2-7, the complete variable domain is EPEVTQTPSHQVTQMGQEVILRCVPISNHLYFYWYRQILGQKVEFLVSFYNNEISEKSEIFDDQFSVERPDGSNFTLKIRSTKLEDSAMYFCASSPGPASEQYFGPGTRLTVT.

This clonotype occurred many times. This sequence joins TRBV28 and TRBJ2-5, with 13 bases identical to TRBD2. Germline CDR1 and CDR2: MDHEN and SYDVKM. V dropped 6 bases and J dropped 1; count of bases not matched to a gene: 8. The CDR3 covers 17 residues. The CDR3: CASRGTSGEPFQETQYF. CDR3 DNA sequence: TGTGCCAGCAGAGGGACTAGCGGGGAACCCTTCCAAGAGACCCAGTACTTC.

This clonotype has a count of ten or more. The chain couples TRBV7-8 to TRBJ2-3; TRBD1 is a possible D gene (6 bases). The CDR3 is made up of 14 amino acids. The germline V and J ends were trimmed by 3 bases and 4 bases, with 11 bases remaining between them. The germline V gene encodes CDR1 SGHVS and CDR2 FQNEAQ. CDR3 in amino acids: CASSFDTGSDTQYF. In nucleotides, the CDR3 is TGTGCCAGCAGCTTCGACACAGGGTCAGATACGCAGTATTTT.

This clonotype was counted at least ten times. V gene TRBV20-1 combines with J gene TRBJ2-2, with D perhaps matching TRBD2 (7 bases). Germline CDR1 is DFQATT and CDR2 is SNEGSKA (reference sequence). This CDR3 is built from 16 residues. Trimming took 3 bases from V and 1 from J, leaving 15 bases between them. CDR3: CSASAAGARNTGELFF. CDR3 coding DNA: TGCAGTGCTAGTGCCGCGGGGGCCAGGAACACCGGGGAGCTGTTTTTT.

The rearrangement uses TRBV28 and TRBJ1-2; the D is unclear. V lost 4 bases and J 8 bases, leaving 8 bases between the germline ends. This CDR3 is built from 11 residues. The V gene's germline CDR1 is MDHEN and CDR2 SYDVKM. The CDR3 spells CASSSRSGYTF. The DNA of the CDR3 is TGTGCCAGCAGTTCCCGATCCGGCTACACCTTC.

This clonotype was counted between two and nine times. The CDR3 region is CASSVWGGEVQAEAFF. CDR3 DNA: TGTGCCAGCAGCGTCTGGGGGGGCGAGGTCCAGGCTGAAGCTTTCTTT. This chain links TRBV9 with TRBJ1-1; D might be TRBD1 (6 bases). Trimming stripped 2 bases from V and 6 bases from J, with 20 bases between. The CDR3 spans 16 residues. In germline, CDR1 is SGDLS, CDR2 YYNGEE.

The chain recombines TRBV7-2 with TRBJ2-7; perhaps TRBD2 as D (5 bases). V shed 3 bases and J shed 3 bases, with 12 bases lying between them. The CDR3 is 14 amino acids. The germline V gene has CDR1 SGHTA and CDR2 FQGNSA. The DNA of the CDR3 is TGTGCCAGCAGCTTCACTAGTGGGGACTACGAGCAGTACTTC. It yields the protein CASSFTSGDYEQYF. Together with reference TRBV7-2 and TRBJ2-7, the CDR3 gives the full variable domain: GAGVSQSPSNKVTEKGKDVELRCDPISGHTALYWYRQSLGQGLEFLIYFQGNSAPDKSGLPSDRFSAERTGGSVSTLTIQRTQQEDSAVYLCASSFTSGDYEQYFGPGTRLTVT.

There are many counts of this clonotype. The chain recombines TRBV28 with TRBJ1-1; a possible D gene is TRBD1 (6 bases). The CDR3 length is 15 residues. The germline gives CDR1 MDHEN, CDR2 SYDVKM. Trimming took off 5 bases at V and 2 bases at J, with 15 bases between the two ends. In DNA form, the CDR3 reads TGTGCCAGCAGTAGCCTGGGGGGGGCCAACACTGAAGCTTTCTTT. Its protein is CASSSLGGANTEAFF.

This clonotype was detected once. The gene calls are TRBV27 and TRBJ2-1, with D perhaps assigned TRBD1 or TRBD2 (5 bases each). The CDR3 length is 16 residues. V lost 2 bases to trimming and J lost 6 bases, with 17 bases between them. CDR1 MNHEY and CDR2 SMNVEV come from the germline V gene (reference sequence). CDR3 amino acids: CASSLRPGPAFNEQFF. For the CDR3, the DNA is TGTGCCAGCAGTTTACGTCCGGGACCTGCCTTCAATGAGCAGTTCTTC.

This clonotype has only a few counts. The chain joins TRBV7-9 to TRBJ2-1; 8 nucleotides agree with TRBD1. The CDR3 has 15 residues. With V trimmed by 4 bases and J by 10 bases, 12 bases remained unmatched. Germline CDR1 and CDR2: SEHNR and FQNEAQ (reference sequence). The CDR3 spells CASSWGGRGLEEQFF. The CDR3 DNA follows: TGTGCCAGCAGCTGGGGAGGCAGGGGGCTAGAGGAGCAGTTCTTC.

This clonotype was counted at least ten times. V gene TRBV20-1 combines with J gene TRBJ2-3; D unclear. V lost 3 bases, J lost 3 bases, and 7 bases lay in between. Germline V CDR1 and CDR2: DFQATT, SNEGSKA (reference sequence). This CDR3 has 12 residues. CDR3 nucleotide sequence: TGCAGTGCTAGCCCTGAGACAGATACGCAGTATTTT. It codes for CSASPETDTQYF.